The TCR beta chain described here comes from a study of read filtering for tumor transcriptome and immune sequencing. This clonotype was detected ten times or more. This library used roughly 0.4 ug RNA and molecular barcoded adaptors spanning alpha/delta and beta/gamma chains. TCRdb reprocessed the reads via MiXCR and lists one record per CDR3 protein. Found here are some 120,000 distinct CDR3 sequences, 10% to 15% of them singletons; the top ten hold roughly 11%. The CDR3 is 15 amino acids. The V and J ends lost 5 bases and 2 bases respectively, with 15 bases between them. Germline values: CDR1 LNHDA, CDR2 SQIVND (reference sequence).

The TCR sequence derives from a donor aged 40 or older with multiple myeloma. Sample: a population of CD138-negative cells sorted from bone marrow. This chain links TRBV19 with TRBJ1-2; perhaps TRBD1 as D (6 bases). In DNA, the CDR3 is TGTGCCAGTAGTCCGGAGACAGGTTTAAACTATGGCTACACCTTC. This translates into CASSPETGLNYGYTF. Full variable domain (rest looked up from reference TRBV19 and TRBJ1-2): DGGITQSPKYLFRKEGQNVTLSCEQNLNHDAMYWYRQDPGQGLRLIYYSQIVNDFQKGDIAEGYSVSREKKESFPLTVTSAQKNPTAFYLCASSPETGLNYGYTFGSGTRLTVV.